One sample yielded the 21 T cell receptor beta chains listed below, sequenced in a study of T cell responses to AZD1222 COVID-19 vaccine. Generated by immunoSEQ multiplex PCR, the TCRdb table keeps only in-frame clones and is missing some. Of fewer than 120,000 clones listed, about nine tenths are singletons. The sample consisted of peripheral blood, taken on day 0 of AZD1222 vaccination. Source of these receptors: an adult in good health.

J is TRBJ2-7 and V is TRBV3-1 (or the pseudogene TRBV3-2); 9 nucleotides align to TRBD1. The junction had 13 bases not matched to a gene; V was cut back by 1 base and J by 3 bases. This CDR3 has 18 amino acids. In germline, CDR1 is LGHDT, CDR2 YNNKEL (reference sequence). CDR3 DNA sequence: TGTGCCAGCAGCCAAGGTATTAGGTCTGACAGGGGGATCTACGAGCAGTACTTC. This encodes CASSQGIRSDRGIYEQYF.

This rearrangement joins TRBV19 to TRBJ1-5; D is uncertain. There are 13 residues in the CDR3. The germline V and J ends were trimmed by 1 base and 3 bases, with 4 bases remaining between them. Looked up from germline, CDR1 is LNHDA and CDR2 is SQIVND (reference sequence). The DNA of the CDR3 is TGTGCCAGTAGTATAGGCGACAATCAGCCCCAGCATTTT. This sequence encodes CASSIGDNQPQHF.

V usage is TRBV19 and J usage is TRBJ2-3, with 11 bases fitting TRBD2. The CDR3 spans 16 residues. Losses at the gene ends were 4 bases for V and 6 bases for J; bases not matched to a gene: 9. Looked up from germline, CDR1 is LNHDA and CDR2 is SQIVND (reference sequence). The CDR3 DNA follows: TGTGCCAGTAGTACGATAGCGGGAGGGCATGGTGATACGCAGTATTTT. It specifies CASSTIAGGHGDTQYF.

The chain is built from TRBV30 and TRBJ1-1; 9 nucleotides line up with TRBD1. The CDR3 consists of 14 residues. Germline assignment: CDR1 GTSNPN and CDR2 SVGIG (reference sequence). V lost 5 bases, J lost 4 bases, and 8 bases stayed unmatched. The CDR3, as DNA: TGTGCCTGGCACCGACGGACAGGGGCCACTGAAGCTTTCTTT. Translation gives CAWHRRTGATEAFF.

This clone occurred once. CDR3 region: CASSPDRGNEKLFF. Here the CDR3 DNA reads TGCGCCAGCAGCCCGGACAGGGGTAATGAAAAACTGTTTTTT. The rearrangement links TRBV5-1 to TRBJ1-4; 9 nucleotides line up with TRBD1. Germline V CDR1 and CDR2: SGHRS, YFSETQ. The CDR3 consists of 14 residues. V trimming: 4 bases; J trimming: 4 bases; junction bases outside the gene matches: 2.

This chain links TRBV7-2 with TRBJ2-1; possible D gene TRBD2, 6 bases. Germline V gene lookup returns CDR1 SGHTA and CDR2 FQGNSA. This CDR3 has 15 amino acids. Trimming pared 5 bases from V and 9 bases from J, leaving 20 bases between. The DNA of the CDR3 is TGTGCCAGCAGCCCAATGGGGGGAGTGGCCGCTGAGCAGTTCTTC. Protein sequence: CASSPMGGVAAEQFF. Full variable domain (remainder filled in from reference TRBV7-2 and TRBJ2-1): GAGVSQSPSNKVTEKGKDVELRCDPISGHTALYWYRQSLGQGLEFLIYFQGNSAPDKSGLPSDRFSAERTGGSVSTLTIQRTQQEDSAVYLCASSPMGGVAAEQFFGPGTRLTVL.

CDR3 protein: CASSRPPPAEAFF. Written as DNA, the CDR3 is TGTGCCAGCAGCCGCCCCCCGCCAGCTGAAGCTTTCTTT. This sequence joins TRBV3-1 (or the pseudogene TRBV3-2) and TRBJ1-1; the D is unclear. Germline lookup yields CDR1 LGHDT and CDR2 YNNKEL (reference sequence). V was cut by 4 bases and J by 6 bases, with 12 bases left in between. The CDR3 totals 13 residues.

CDR3 loop: CASSSQSWDRGSSPLHF. CDR3 DNA sequence: TGTGCCAGCAGCTCTCAATCGTGGGACAGGGGGAGTTCACCCCTCCACTTT. The chain employs TRBV11-2 and TRBJ1-6; 11 bases are a match to TRBD1. Trimming cost V 4 bases and J 9 bases; bases outside gene matches: 11. CDR1 SGHAT and CDR2 FQNNGV come from the germline V gene. CDR3 length equals 17 residues.

In nucleotides, the CDR3 is TGTGCCAGCAGCGCTGGATTGGGGGGTTGGTATGGCTACACCTTC. It yields the protein CASSAGLGGWYGYTF. The chain has TRBV9 and TRBJ1-2; tentative D call: TRBD1 (5 bases). Trimming pared 3 bases from V and 5 bases from J, leaving 17 bases between. The CDR3 spans 15 residues. Per the germline V gene, CDR1 is SGDLS and CDR2 is YYNGEE.

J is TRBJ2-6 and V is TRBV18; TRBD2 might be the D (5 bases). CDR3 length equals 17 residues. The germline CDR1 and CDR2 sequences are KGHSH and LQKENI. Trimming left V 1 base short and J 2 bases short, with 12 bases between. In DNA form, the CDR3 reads TGTGCCAGCTCACCACGTTTCGATAGCGCTGGGGCCAACGTCCTGACTTTC. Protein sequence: CASSPRFDSAGANVLTF. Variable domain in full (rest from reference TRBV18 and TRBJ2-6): NAGVMQNPRHLVRRRGQEARLRCSPMKGHSHVYWYRQLPEEGLKFMVYLQKENIIDESGMPKERFSAEFPKEGPSILRIQQVVRGDSAAYFCASSPRFDSAGANVLTFGAGSRLTVL.

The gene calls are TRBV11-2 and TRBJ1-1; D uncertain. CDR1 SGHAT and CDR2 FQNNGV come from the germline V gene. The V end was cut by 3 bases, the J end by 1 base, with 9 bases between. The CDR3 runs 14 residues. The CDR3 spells CASSFPGWNTEAFF. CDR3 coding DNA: TGTGCCAGCAGCTTCCCGGGGTGGAACACTGAAGCTTTCTTT.

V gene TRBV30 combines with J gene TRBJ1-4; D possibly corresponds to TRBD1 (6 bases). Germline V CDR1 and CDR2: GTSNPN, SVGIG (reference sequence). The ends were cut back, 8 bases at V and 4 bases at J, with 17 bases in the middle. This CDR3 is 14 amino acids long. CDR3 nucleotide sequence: TGTGCCGGGGGCTGGGGCAGAATTAATGAAAAACTGTTTTTT. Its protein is CAGGWGRINEKLFF.

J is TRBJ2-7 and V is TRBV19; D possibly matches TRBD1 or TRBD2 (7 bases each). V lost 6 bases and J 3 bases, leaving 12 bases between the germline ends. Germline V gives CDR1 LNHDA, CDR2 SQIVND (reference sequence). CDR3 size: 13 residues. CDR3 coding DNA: TGTGCCAGTAGCGGGGGGACAGACTACGAGCAGTACTTC. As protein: CASSGGTDYEQYF.

CDR3 loop: CASSGPTSGSYEQYF. CDR3 bases: TGTGCCAGCAGCGGACCTACTAGCGGCTCCTACGAGCAGTACTTC. This chain connects TRBV9 to TRBJ2-7; 8 bases map to TRBD2. The CDR3 runs 15 residues. Trimming cost V 3 bases and J 0 bases; bases outside gene matches: 5. Germline CDR1 and CDR2: SGDLS and YYNGEE.

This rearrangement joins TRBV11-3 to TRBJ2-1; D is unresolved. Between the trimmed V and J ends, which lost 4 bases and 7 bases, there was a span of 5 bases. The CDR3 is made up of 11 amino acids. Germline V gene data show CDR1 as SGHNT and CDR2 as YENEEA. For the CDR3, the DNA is TGTGCCAGCAGCTACGGGAATGAGCAGTTCTTC. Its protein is CASSYGNEQFF.

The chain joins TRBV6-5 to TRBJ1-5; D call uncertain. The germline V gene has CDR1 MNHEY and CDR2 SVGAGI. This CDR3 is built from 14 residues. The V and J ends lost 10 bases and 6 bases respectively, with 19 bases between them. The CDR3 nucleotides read TGTGCCACCCAGAACCCCGGTGGGAGTCAGCCCCAGCATTTT. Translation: CATQNPGGSQPQHF.

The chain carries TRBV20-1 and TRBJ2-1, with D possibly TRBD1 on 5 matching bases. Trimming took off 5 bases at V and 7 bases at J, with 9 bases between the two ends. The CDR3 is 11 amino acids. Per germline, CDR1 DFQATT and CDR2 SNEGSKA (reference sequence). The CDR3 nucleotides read TGCAGTGCTGGGAAGGGGAATGAGCAGTTCTTC. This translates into CSAGKGNEQFF.

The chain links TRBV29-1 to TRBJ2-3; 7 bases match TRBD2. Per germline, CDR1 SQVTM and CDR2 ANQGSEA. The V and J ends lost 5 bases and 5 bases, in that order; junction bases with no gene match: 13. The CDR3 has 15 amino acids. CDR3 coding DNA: TGCAGCGTTTATGATAGCGGGCGTGGGGTAGATACGCAGTATTTT. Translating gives CSVYDSGRGVDTQYF.

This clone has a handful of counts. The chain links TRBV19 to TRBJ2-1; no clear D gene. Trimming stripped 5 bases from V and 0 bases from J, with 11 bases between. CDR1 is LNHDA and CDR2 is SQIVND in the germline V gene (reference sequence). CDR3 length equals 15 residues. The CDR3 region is CASSAITTSYNEQFF. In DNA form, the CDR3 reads TGTGCCAGTAGTGCGATTACGACCTCCTACAATGAGCAGTTCTTC. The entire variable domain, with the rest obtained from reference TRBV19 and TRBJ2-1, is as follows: DGGITQSPKYLFRKEGQNVTLSCEQNLNHDAMYWYRQDPGQGLRLIYYSQIVNDFQKGDIAEGYSVSREKKESFPLTVTSAQKNPTAFYLCASSAITTSYNEQFFGPGTRLTVL.

CDR3 amino acids: CASSFQLINYGYTF. The CDR3 coding sequence is TGTGCCAGTAGTTTCCAATTGATTAACTATGGCTACACCTTC. The chain couples TRBV19 to TRBJ1-2; D gene unclear. There are 14 residues in the CDR3. Trimming left V 5 bases short and J 1 base short, with 11 bases between. CDR1 is LNHDA and CDR2 is SQIVND in the germline V gene (reference sequence).

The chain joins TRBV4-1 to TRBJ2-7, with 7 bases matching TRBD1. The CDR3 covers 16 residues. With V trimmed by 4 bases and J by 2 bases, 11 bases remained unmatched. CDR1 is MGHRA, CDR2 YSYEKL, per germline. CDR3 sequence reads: CASSRSPTGQAYEQYF. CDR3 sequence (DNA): TGCGCCAGCAGCCGGTCCCCGACAGGGCAGGCCTACGAGCAGTACTTC.